The 9 T cell receptor beta chains presented below share a single source sample, sequenced in a study of shared clonotypes between healthy human individuals. Produced via immunoSEQ multiplex PCR; TCRdb's table is partial and in-frame only. The sample carries 2 million or so clones, over 85% recorded once. Positive CCR7 selection of CD45RO-negative cells yielded the naive CD8 cells, and terminally differentiated effector memory CD45RA+ cells were excluded. Sequenced sample: naive CD8+ T cells sorted from blood. The receptors here all came from a man aged 18 to 30 in good health.

This chain uses TRBV5-1 with TRBJ2-7; 8 bases agree with TRBD2. Losses at the gene ends were 3 bases for V and 3 bases for J; bases not matched to a gene: 5. CDR3 length equals 14 residues. Germline V gene data show CDR1 as SGHRS and CDR2 as YFSETQ. The CDR3 bases are TGCGCCAGCAGCTGGAGCGGGAGTAACTACGAGCAGTACTTC. It is translated as CASSWSGSNYEQYF.

This clone was picked up a small number of times. The rearrangement uses TRBV5-6 and TRBJ1-4; 7 nucleotides line up with TRBD1. CDR1 is SGHDT, CDR2 YYEEEE, per germline. The CDR3 is 14 residues long. V shed 4 bases and J 4 bases; nucleotides not matched to a gene: 4. CDR3: CASSTGQINEKLFF. CDR3 bases: TGTGCCAGCAGCACGGGACAGATTAATGAAAAACTGTTTTTT.

Of note for this clone: With a much larger clone just one base away, this may be a read error. CDR3 DNA sequence: TGTGCCAGCAGCTTCGGGACAGGGAACACTGAAGCTTTCTTT. Encoded protein: CASSFGTGNTEAFF. The chain couples TRBV7-3 to TRBJ1-1, with 8 bases matching TRBD1. Germline V CDR1 and CDR2: SGHTA, FQGTGA. With 3 bases clipped from V and 1 base from J, the junction kept 1 base outside the gene matches. The CDR3 covers 14 residues.

With respect to this clone: Other DNA sequences in the same sample also yield this CDR3. The V call is TRBV29-1, the J call TRBJ2-3, with 9 bases fitting TRBD1. Looked up from germline, CDR1 is SQVTM and CDR2 is ANQGSEA. Trimming cost V 5 bases and J 1 base; bases outside gene matches: 4. The CDR3 runs to 14 residues. The CDR3 loop reads CSVYTGGGTDTQYF. Written as DNA, the CDR3 is TGCAGCGTTTACACAGGGGGCGGCACAGATACGCAGTATTTT.

The chain couples TRBV5-4 to TRBJ1-2, with 7 nucleotides matching TRBD1. In germline, CDR1 is SGHNT, CDR2 YYREEE (reference sequence). The trim removed 6 bases at V and 5 bases at J, leaving 10 bases unmatched. There are 14 residues in the CDR3. Written as DNA, the CDR3 is TGTGCCAGCAACCGACAGGGCGGACGTTATGGCTACACCTTC. This sequence encodes CASNRQGGRYGYTF.

The chain recombines TRBV6-5 with TRBJ2-2; TRBD2 matches 11 bases. Germline CDR1 and CDR2: MNHEY and SVGAGI. This CDR3 contains 16 residues. Losses at the gene ends were 4 bases for V and 0 bases for J; bases not matched to a gene: 1. CDR3 residues: CASSFSGRANTGELFF. The CDR3 nucleotides are TGTGCCAGCAGTTTTAGCGGGAGGGCGAACACCGGGGAGCTGTTTTTT.

The chain uses TRBV28 and TRBJ1-2; TRBD1 might be the D (6 bases). The germline V gene has CDR1 MDHEN and CDR2 SYDVKM. Trimming took off 7 bases at V and 1 base at J, with 10 bases between the two ends. CDR3 size: 13 residues. CDR3 in amino acids: CASMRGGNYGYTF. CDR3 sequence (DNA): TGTGCCAGCATGAGAGGGGGTAACTATGGCTACACCTTC.

This clone has more than one count but fewer than ten. This chain uses TRBV6-5 with TRBJ1-6; D is uncertain. The CDR3 is 15 amino acids. Trimming left V 0 bases short and J 6 bases short, with 9 bases between. Germline loops: CDR1 MNHEY, CDR2 SVGAGI. CDR3 nucleotides: TGTGCCAGCAGTTACTCGACGGGGTTTAATTCACCCCTCCACTTT. This encodes CASSYSTGFNSPLHF.

This chain uses TRBV6-5 with TRBJ2-7; the D call may be TRBD1 or TRBD2 (5 bases each). The ends were cut back, 0 bases at V and 2 bases at J, with 14 bases in the middle. The length of the CDR3 is 16 residues. Germline V lookup: CDR1 MNHEY, CDR2 SVGAGI. CDR3 bases: TGTGCCAGCAGTTACTCTACCGGGGCCGCCGCCTACGAGCAGTACTTC. Translation: CASSYSTGAAAYEQYF.